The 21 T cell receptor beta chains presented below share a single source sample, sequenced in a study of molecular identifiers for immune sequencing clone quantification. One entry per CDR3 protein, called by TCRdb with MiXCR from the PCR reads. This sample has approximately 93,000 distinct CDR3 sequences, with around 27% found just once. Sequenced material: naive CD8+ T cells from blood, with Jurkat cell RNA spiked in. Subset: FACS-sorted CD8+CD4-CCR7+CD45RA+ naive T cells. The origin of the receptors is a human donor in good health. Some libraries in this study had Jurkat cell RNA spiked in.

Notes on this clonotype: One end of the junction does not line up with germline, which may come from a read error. The CDR3 nucleotides read TGCAGTGCTAGAGAGTATGGGGGCACCGGGGAGCTGTCTTTT. Residues: CSAREYGGTGELSF. This rearrangement joins TRBV20-1 to TRBJ2-2; TRBD1 might be the D (6 bases). Germline CDR1 reads DFQATT; CDR2 reads SNEGSKA (reference sequence). The CDR3 runs to 14 residues.

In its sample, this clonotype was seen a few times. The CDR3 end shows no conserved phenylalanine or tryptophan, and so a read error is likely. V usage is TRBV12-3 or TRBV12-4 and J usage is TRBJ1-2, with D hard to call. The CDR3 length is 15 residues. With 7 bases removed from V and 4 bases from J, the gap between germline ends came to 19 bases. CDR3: CASTRGFFGFYGYTL. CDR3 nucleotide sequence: TGTGCCAGCACCCGAGGGTTTTTTGGATTCTATGGCTACACCCTC.

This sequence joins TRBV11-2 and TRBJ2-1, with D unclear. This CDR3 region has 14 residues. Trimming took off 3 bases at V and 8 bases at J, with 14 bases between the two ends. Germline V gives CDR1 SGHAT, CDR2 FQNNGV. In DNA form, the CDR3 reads TGTGCCAGCAGCTTGCTTCGTGGGTTAGATGAGCAGTTCTTC. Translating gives CASSLLRGLDEQFF.

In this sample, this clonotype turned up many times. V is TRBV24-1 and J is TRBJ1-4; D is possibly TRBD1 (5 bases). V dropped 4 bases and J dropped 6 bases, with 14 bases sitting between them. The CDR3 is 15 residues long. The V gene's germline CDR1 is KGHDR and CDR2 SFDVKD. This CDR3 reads CATSERDGGYEKLFF. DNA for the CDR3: TGTGCCACCAGTGAACGTGACGGGGGGTATGAAAAACTGTTTTTT.

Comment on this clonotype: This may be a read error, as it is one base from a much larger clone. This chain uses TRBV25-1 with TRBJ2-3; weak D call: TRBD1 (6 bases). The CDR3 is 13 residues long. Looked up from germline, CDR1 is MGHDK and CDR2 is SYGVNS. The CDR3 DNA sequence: TGTGCCAGCTCCGAGGGCAGGGGCGATACGCAGTGTTTT. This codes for CASSEGRGDTQCF.

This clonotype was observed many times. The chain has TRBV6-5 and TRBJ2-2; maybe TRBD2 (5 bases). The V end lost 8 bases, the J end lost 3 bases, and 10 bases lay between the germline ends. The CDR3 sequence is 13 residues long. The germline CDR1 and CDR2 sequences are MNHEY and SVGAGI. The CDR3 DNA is TGTGCCAGCGGTGACGGGGACACCGGGGAGCTGTTTTTT. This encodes CASGDGDTGELFF.

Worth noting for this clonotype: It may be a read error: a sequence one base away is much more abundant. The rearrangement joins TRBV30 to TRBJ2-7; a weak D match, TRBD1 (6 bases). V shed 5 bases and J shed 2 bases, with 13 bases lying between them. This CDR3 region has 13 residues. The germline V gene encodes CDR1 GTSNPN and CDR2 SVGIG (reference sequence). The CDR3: CAWERDNPYEQYF. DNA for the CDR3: TGTGCCTGGGAACGGGACAACCCCTACGAGCAGTACTTC.

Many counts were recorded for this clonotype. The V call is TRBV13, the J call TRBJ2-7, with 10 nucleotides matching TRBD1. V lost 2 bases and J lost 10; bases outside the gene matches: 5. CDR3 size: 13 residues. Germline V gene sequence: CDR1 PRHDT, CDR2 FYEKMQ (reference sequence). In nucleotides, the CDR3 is TGTGCCAGCAGCTTACTTGGGACAGGGGAACAGTACTTC. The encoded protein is CASSLLGTGEQYF. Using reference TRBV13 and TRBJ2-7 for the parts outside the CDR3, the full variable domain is AAGVIQSPRHLIKEKRETATLKCYPIPRHDTVYWYQQGPGQDPQFLISFYEKMQSDKGSIPDRFSAQQFSDYHSELNMSSLELGDSALYFCASSLLGTGEQYFGPGTRLTVT.

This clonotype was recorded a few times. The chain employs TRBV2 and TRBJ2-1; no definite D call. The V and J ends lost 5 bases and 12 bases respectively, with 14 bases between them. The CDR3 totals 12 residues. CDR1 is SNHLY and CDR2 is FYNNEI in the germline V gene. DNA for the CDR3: TGTGCCAGCAGTTACTCCCATCCAGGGCAGTTCTTC. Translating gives CASSYSHPGQFF.

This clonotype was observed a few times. The CDR3 sequence is CASSLYTDNYEQYF. The DNA of the CDR3 is TGTGCCAGCAGCTTATATACGGACAACTACGAGCAGTACTTC. The chain couples TRBV7-2 to TRBJ2-7; D is perhaps TRBD1 (5 bases). CDR1 is SGHTA, CDR2 FQGNSA, per germline. Trimming removed 2 bases from V and 3 bases from J, with 11 bases in between. The CDR3 runs to 14 residues. Based on the CDR3 plus reference TRBV7-2 and TRBJ2-7, the full variable domain is GAGVSQSPSNKVTEKGKDVELRCDPISGHTALYWYRQSLGQGLEFLIYFQGNSAPDKSGLPSDRFSAERTGGSVSTLTIQRTQQEDSAVYLCASSLYTDNYEQYFGPGTRLTVT.

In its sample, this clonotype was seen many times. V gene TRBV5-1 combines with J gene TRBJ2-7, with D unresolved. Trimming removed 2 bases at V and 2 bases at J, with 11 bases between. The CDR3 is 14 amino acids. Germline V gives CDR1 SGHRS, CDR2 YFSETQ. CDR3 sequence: CASSFSAPAYEQYF. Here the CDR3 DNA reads TGCGCCAGCAGCTTTAGTGCGCCGGCCTACGAGCAGTACTTC.

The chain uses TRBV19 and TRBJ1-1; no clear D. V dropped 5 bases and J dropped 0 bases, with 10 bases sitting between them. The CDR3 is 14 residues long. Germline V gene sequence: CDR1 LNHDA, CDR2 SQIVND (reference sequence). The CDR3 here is CASSGRGLNTEAFF. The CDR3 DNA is TGTGCCAGTAGTGGCCGAGGGTTGAACACTGAAGCTTTCTTT.

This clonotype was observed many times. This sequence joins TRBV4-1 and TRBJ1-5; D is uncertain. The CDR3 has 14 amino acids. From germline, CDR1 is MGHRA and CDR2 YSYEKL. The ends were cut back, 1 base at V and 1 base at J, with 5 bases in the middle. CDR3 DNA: TGCGCCAGCAGCCAAGTGAACAGCAATCAGCCCCAGCATTTT. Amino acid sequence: CASSQVNSNQPQHF.

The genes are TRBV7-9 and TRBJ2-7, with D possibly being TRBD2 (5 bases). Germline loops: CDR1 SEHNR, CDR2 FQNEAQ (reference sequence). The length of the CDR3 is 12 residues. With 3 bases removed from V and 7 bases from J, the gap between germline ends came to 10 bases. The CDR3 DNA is TGTGCCAGCAGCTTGGACTCATTTGAGCAGTACTTC. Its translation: CASSLDSFEQYF.

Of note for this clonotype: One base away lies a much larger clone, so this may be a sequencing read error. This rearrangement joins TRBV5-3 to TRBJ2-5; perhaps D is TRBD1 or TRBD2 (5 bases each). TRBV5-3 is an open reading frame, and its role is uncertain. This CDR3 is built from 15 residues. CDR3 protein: CASSSTRTGRETQYF. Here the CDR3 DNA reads TGTGCCAGCAGCTCTACCAGGACGGGACGAGAGACCCAGTACTTC.

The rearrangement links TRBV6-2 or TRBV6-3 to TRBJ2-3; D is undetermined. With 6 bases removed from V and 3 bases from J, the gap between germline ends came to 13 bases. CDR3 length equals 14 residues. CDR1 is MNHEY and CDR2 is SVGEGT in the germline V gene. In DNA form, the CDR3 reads TGTGCCAGCAGCTGGTTTGGTGGGACAGATACGCAGTATTTT. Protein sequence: CASSWFGGTDTQYF.

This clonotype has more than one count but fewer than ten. The CDR3 DNA sequence: TGTGCCAGCAGCTTAGCATACGGGAGGGAGACCCAGTACTTC. Its protein is CASSLAYGRETQYF. This chain connects TRBV7-6 to TRBJ2-5; 7 nucleotides align to TRBD2. The CDR3 spans 14 residues. V trimming: 0 bases; J trimming: 5 bases; junction bases outside the gene matches: 3. Looked up from germline, CDR1 is SGHVS and CDR2 is FNYEAQ.

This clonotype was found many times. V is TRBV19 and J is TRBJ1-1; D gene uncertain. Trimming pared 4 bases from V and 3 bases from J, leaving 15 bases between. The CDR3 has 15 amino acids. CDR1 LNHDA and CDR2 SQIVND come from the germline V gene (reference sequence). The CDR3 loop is CASSTYHGSYTEAFF. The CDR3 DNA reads TGTGCCAGTAGTACTTACCACGGATCATACACTGAAGCTTTCTTT. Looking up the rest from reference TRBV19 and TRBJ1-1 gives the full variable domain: DGGITQSPKYLFRKEGQNVTLSCEQNLNHDAMYWYRQDPGQGLRLIYYSQIVNDFQKGDIAEGYSVSREKKESFPLTVTSAQKNPTAFYLCASSTYHGSYTEAFFGQGTRLTVV.

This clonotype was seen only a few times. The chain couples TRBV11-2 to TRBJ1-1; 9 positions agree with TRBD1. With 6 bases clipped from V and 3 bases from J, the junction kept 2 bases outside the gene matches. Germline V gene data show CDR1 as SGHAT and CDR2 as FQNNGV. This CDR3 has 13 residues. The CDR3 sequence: CASRGQGYTEAFF. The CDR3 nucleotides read TGTGCCAGCAGAGGACAGGGGTACACTGAAGCTTTCTTT.

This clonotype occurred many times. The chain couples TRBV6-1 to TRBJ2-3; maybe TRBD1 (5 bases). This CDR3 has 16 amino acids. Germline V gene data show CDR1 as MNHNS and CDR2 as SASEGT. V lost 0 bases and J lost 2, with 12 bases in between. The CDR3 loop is CASSEAKGSFTDTQYF. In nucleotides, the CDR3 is TGTGCCAGCAGTGAAGCCAAGGGGTCATTCACAGATACGCAGTATTTT.

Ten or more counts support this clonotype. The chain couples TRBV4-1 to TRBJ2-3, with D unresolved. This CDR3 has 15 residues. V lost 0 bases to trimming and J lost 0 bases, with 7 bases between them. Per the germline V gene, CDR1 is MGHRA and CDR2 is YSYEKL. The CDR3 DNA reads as TGCGCCAGCAGCCAAGAGTCCAGGAGCACAGATACGCAGTATTTT. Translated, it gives CASSQESRSTDTQYF.